This passage covers 18 T cell receptor beta chains from one sample sequenced in a study of CD8+CD57+ T cells in acquired aplastic anemia. Genomic DNA templated the TCR beta VDJ and CDR3 profiling. TCRdb fed the reads into MiXCR, producing one record per CDR3 protein. This table has 180,000 or so distinct CDR3 sequences, under 55% appearing once. The sequenced material came from sorted CD4+, CD8+, or CD8+CD57+ T cells (not recorded which) from PBMCs. These receptors were collected from a human donor in good health.

This clonotype rates as medium-sized (0.01 to 0.1%). This sequence joins TRBV3-1 and TRBJ1-6; no clear D gene. CDR1 and CDR2 (germline): LGHDT, YNNKEL (reference sequence). Deletions cut 6 bases from V and 10 bases from J, with 13 bases between. The CDR3 runs to 13 residues. The CDR3, as DNA: TGTGCCAGCAGTTCCGGCCGTGGGTCACCCCTCCACTTT. Amino acids: CASSSGRGSPLHF.

The rearrangement links TRBV19 to TRBJ2-7; D is unresolved. CDR1 LNHDA and CDR2 SQIVND come from the germline V gene (reference sequence). With 3 bases removed from V and 5 bases from J, the gap between germline ends came to 14 bases. The CDR3 consists of 14 residues. This chain's CDR3 is CASSIAAVPNEQYF. The DNA of the CDR3 is TGTGCCAGTAGTATCGCGGCCGTCCCCAACGAGCAGTACTTC. Full variable domain (remainder filled in from reference TRBV19 and TRBJ2-7): DGGITQSPKYLFRKEGQNVTLSCEQNLNHDAMYWYRQDPGQGLRLIYYSQIVNDFQKGDIAEGYSVSREKKESFPLTVTSAQKNPTAFYLCASSIAAVPNEQYFGPGTRLTVT.

This chain joins TRBV25-1 and TRBJ1-6, with D possibly TRBD1 on 5 matching bases. CDR3 length equals 17 residues. Germline values: CDR1 MGHDK, CDR2 SYGVNS. Between the trimmed V and J ends, which lost 7 bases and 6 bases, there was a span of 22 bases. The CDR3 DNA follows: TGTGCCAGCACATCGCGGGGGGGACGTGAAGCTAATTCACCCCTCCACTTT. Translated: CASTSRGGREANSPLHF. Full variable domain (remainder filled in from reference TRBV25-1 and TRBJ1-6): EADIYQTPRYLVIGTGKKITLECSQTMGHDKMYWYQQDPGMELHLIHYSYGVNSTEKGDLSSESTVSRIRTEHFPLTLESARPSHTSQYLCASTSRGGREANSPLHFGNGTRLTVT.

Concerning this clonotype: One junction end disagrees with the germline gene, perhaps due to a read error. V and J are TRBV2 and TRBJ1-6, with a tentative D call TRBD1 (6 bases). This CDR3 region has 12 residues. Germline V lookup: CDR1 SNHLY, CDR2 FYNNEI. This CDR3 is CASRGGNSPLHF. CDR3 coding DNA: TGTGCAAGCAGAGGGGGGAATTCACCCCTCCACTTT.

This clonotype was counted ten times or more. V gene TRBV5-1 combines with J gene TRBJ2-1, with D perhaps TRBD1 or TRBD2 (5 bases each). The germline CDR1 and CDR2 sequences are SGHRS and YFSETQ. Trimming took 4 bases from V and 4 from J, leaving 12 bases between them. The CDR3 extends over 14 amino acids. The CDR3 protein is CASSTGTQYNEQFF. The CDR3 DNA is TGCGCCAGCAGCACGGGGACCCAATACAATGAGCAGTTCTTC.

Many counts were recorded for this clonotype. The rearrangement links TRBV19 to TRBJ1-3, with 7 bases lining up with TRBD1. This CDR3 contains 16 residues. V was pared by 3 bases and J by 0 bases, with 5 bases of the junction left unmatched. CDR1 is LNHDA, CDR2 SQIVND, per germline (reference sequence). CDR3 nucleotide sequence: TGTGCCAGTAGTATTACCGGACAGGCCTCTGGAAACACCATATATTTT. This sequence encodes CASSITGQASGNTIYF.

The chain couples TRBV7-8 to TRBJ2-2; D is tentatively TRBD1 or TRBD2 (6 bases each). Trimming stripped 5 bases from V and 6 bases from J, with 16 bases between. The germline V gene encodes CDR1 SGHVS and CDR2 FQNEAQ. The CDR3 length is 15 residues. This CDR3 reads CASSPRGGRAGELFF. The CDR3 DNA follows: TGTGCCAGCAGCCCCCGTGGGGGGCGGGCCGGGGAGCTGTTTTTT. The full variable domain, completed using reference TRBV7-8 and TRBJ2-2, is GAGVSQSPRYKVAKRGQDVALRCDPISGHVSLFWYQQALGQGPEFLTYFQNEAQLDKSGLPSDRFFAERPEGSVSTLKIQRTQQEDSAVYLCASSPRGGRAGELFFGEGSRLTVL.

This clonotype has a count of ten or more. This chain uses TRBV7-2 with TRBJ2-3; D is uncertain. V lost 0 bases and J 4 bases, leaving 11 bases between the germline ends. Germline V gene sequence: CDR1 SGHTA, CDR2 FQGNSA. This CDR3 is 15 amino acids long. The chain's CDR3 is CASSLAGASPDTQYF. The CDR3 coding sequence is TGTGCCAGCAGCTTAGCAGGCGCCTCCCCAGATACGCAGTATTTT.

This chain uses TRBV7-9 with TRBJ2-7; D is perhaps TRBD1 or TRBD2 (6 bases each). V lost 5 bases to trimming and J lost 4 bases, with 15 bases between them. This CDR3 has 14 residues. CDR1 and CDR2 from the germline V gene are SEHNR and FQNEAQ (reference sequence). CDR3 nucleotide sequence: TGTGCCAGCAGCCTAGGGTGGGGGGCTTACGAGCAGTACTTC. It is translated as CASSLGWGAYEQYF.

The sample holds a few counts of this clonotype. The chain is built from TRBV3-1 and TRBJ1-5; perhaps TRBD1 as D (5 bases). The CDR3 runs 15 residues. Germline lookup yields CDR1 LGHDT and CDR2 YNNKEL (reference sequence). The V end lost 6 bases, the J end lost 5 bases, and 17 bases lay between the germline ends. The CDR3 nucleotides read TGTGCCAGCAGTGCAAACCCGCAGGGCGATCAGCCCCAGCATTTT. This translates into CASSANPQGDQPQHF.

This clonotype came up many times. CDR3 region: CASSFESATRTDTQYF. The CDR3 DNA follows: TGTGCCAGCAGCTTTGAGAGCGCGACCCGCACAGATACGCAGTATTTT. This chain links TRBV7-6 with TRBJ2-3; D remains unclear. Trimming left V 3 bases short and J 1 base short, with 14 bases between. Germline-derived CDR1 and CDR2 are SGHVS and FNYEAQ. The CDR3 has 16 amino acids.

The V and J genes are TRBV10-3 and TRBJ1-5; D is possibly TRBD1 (5 bases). V lost 3 bases, J lost 0 bases, and 18 bases lay in between. Germline V gene sequence: CDR1 ENHRY, CDR2 SYGVKD. The CDR3 runs 18 residues. CDR3 in amino acids: CAISELPLEGYSNQPQHF. In DNA, the CDR3 is TGTGCCATCAGTGAACTCCCACTCGAGGGGTATAGCAATCAGCCCCAGCATTTT.

The sample holds many counts of this clonotype. CDR3 DNA: TGCAGTGCTAGACCCGGGACAGGGGTCGCTGAAAAACTGTTTTTT. The encoded protein is CSARPGTGVAEKLFF. The chain carries TRBV20-1 and TRBJ1-4, with 10 bases fitting TRBD1. From germline, CDR1 is DFQATT and CDR2 SNEGSKA (reference sequence). V dropped 2 bases and J dropped 7; count of bases not matched to a gene: 7. The CDR3 consists of 15 residues.

This clonotype came up once. This chain connects TRBV11-2 to TRBJ1-2; no reliable D call. Trimming cost V 2 bases and J 3 bases, with 19 bases left between them. The CDR3 is 17 residues long. Germline loops: CDR1 SGHAT, CDR2 FQNNGV. The CDR3 sequence is CASSLWVFGGRDYGYTF. The CDR3 region has the DNA TGTGCCAGCAGCTTATGGGTATTCGGTGGAAGGGACTATGGCTACACCTTC.

V is TRBV20-1 and J is TRBJ2-3; 10 bases map to TRBD2. The V gene's germline CDR1 is DFQATT and CDR2 SNEGSKA (reference sequence). V was pared by 5 bases and J by 2 bases, with 7 bases of the junction left unmatched. CDR3 size: 15 residues. The CDR3 reads CSAAQAGGNTDTQYF. The CDR3 nucleotides are TGCAGTGCTGCCCAAGCGGGGGGGAACACAGATACGCAGTATTTT.

The V call is TRBV5-6, the J call TRBJ2-5; the D gene is possibly TRBD2 (5 bases). Trimming cost V 6 bases and J 6 bases, with 12 bases left between them. The CDR3 sequence is 12 residues long. Germline CDR1 is SGHDT and CDR2 is YYEEEE. The CDR3 nucleotides are TGTGCCAGCACCCGGGGTCTGAAGACCCAGTACTTC. Translation: CASTRGLKTQYF.

About this clonotype itself: A much larger clone sits a single nucleotide away, making a read error possible. The J gene is TRBJ2-7, the V gene TRBV11-2; 8 bases are shared with TRBD1. The CDR3 extends over 16 amino acids. Germline V gene lookup returns CDR1 SGHAT and CDR2 FQNNGV. The CDR3: CASSRYHPGQAYEQCF. The CDR3 nucleotides are TGTGCCAGCAGCAGATATCATCCGGGACAGGCCTACGAGCAGTGCTTC.

V usage is TRBV19 and J usage is TRBJ2-3; D is uncertain. This CDR3 is built from 15 residues. The V end lost 5 bases, the J end lost 4 bases, and 16 bases lay between the germline ends. In germline, CDR1 is LNHDA, CDR2 SQIVND (reference sequence). The DNA of the CDR3 is TGTGCCAGTAGTCACCGGGCCTCTAGGGCAGATACGCAGTATTTT. This encodes CASSHRASRADTQYF. Using reference TRBV19 and TRBJ2-3 for the parts outside the CDR3, the full variable domain is DGGITQSPKYLFRKEGQNVTLSCEQNLNHDAMYWYRQDPGQGLRLIYYSQIVNDFQKGDIAEGYSVSREKKESFPLTVTSAQKNPTAFYLCASSHRASRADTQYFGPGTRLTVL.